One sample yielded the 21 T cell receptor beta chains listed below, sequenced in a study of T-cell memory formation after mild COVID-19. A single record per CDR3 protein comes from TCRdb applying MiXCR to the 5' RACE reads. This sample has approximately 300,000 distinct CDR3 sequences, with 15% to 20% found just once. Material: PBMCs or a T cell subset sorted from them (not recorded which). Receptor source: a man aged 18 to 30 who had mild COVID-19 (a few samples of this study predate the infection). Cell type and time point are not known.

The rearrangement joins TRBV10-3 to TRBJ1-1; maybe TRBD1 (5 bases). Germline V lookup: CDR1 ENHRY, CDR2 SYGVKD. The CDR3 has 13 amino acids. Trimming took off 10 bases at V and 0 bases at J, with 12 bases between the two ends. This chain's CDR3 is CATAQGLNTEAFF. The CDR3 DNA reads TGTGCCACCGCGCAGGGTCTGAACACTGAAGCTTTCTTT.

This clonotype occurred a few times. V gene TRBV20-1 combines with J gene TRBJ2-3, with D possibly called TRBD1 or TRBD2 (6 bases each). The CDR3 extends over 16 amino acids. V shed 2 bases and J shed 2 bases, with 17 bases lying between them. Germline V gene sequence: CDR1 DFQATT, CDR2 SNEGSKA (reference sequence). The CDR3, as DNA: TGCAGTGCTAGAAGGTTGGAAAGGGGGGACACAGATACGCAGTATTTT. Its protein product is CSARRLERGDTDTQYF.

Here the CDR3 DNA reads TGTGCCAGCAAGACAGGTGAACAAGAGACCCAGTACTTC. Amino acids: CASKTGEQETQYF. The rearrangement links TRBV6-2 or TRBV6-3 to TRBJ2-5; D is possibly TRBD1 (6 bases). Looked up from germline, CDR1 is MNHEY and CDR2 is SVGEGT. V was shortened by 7 bases and J by 2 bases, with 11 bases between the two germline ends. The CDR3 length is 13 residues.

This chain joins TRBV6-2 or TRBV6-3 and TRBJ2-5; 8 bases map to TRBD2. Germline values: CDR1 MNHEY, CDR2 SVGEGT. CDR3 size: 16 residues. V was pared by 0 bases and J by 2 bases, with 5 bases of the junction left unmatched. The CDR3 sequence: CASSYSGSGAQETQYF. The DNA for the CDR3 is TGTGCCAGCAGTTACTCTGGTAGCGGGGCACAAGAGACCCAGTACTTC.

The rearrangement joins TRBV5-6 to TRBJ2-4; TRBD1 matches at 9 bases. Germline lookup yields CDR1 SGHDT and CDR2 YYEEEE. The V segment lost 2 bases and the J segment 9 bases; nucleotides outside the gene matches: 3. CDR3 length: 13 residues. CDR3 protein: CASSLRDRVIQYF. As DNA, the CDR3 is TGTGCCAGCAGCTTAAGGGACAGGGTCATTCAGTACTTC.

The CDR3 coding sequence is TGCAGTGCTAGAGAAGTTAAGGGGTGGGATGAGCAGTTCTTC. It yields the protein CSAREVKGWDEQFF. The J gene is TRBJ2-1, the V gene TRBV20-1; tentatively, D is TRBD1 (5 bases). The V gene lost 0 bases and the J gene lost 8 bases, with 14 bases spanning the gap. The CDR3 extends over 14 amino acids. CDR1 is DFQATT, CDR2 SNEGSKA, per germline (reference sequence).

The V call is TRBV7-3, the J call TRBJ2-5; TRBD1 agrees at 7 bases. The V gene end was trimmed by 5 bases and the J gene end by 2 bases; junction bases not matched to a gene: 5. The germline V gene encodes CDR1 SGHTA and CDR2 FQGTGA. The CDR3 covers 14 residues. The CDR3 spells CASSKTGRQETQYF. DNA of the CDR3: TGTGCCAGCAGCAAGACAGGGCGACAAGAGACCCAGTACTTC.

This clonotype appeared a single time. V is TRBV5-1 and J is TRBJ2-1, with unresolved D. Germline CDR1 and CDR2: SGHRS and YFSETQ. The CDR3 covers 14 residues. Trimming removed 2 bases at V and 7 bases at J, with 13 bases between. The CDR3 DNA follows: TGCGCCAGCAGCTTCTCTAGAGGAAAAAATGAGCAGTTCTTC. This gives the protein CASSFSRGKNEQFF.

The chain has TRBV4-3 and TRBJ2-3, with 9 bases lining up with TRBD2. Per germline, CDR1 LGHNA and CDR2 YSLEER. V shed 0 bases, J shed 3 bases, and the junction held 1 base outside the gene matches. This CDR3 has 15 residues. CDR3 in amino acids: CASSQDLAGTDTQYF. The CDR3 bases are TGCGCCAGCAGCCAAGATCTAGCGGGGACAGATACGCAGTATTTT.

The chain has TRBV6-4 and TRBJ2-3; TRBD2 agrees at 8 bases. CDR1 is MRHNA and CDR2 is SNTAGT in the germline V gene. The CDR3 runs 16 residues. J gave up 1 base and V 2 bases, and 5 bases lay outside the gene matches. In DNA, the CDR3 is TGTGCCAGCAGTGACGACGGGGGGGCTGGCACAGATACGCAGTATTTT. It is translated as CASSDDGGAGTDTQYF.

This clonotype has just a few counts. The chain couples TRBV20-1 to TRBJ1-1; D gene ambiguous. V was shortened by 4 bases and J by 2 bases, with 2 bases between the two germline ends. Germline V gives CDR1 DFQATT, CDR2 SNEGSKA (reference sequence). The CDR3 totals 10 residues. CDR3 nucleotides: TGCAGTGCTACCAACACTGAAGCTTTCTTT. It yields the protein CSATNTEAFF.

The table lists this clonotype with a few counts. The CDR3 DNA sequence: TGTGCCAGCCGTTCTAACGACCCCACAGATACGCAGTATTTT. Protein sequence: CASRSNDPTDTQYF. The chain recombines TRBV28 with TRBJ2-3; D is uncertain. The V and J ends lost 8 bases and 2 bases respectively, with 14 bases between them. Per germline, CDR1 MDHEN and CDR2 SYDVKM. This CDR3 region has 14 residues.

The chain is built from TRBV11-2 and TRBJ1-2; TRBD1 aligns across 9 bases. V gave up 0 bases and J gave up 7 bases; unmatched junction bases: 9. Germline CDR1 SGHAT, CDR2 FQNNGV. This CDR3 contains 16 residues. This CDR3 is CASSLEAGTGYGGYTF. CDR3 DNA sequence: TGTGCCAGCAGCTTAGAGGCCGGGACAGGGTATGGTGGCTACACCTTC.

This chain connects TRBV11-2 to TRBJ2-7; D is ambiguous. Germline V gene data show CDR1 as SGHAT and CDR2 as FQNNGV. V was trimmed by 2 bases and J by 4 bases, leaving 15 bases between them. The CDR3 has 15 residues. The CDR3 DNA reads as TGTGCCAGCAGCTTAACTGGTCCTGGGGTGTACGAGCAGTACTTC. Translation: CASSLTGPGVYEQYF. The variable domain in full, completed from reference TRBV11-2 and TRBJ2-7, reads EAGVAQSPRYKIIEKRQSVAFWCNPISGHATLYWYQQILGQGPKLLIQFQNNGVVDDSQLPKDRFSAERLKGVDSTLKIQPAKLEDSAVYLCASSLTGPGVYEQYFGPGTRLTVT.

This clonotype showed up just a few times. DNA of the CDR3: TGTGCCAGCAGCTTGCCCGGGACAGGGGAAGCCGGGGAGCTGTTTTTT. This gives the protein CASSLPGTGEAGELFF. The rearrangement joins TRBV5-5 to TRBJ2-2; TRBD1 matches 10 bases. Germline trimming cut 1 base from V and 6 bases from J; bases unmatched to any gene: 6. Germline assignment: CDR1 SGHKS and CDR2 YYEKEE (reference sequence). The CDR3 contains 16 residues.

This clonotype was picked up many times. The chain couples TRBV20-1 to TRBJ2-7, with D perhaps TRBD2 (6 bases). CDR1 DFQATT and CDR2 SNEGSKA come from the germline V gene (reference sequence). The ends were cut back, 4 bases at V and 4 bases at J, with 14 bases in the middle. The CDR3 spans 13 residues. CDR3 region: CSAILANRYEQYF. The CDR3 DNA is TGCAGTGCTATTCTAGCGAATCGGTACGAGCAGTACTTC.

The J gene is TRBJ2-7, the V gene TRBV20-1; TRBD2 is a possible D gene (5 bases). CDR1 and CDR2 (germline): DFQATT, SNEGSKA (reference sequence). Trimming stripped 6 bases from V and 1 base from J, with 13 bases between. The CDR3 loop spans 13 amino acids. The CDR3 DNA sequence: TGCAGTGCCCCGGGATACTCATCCTACGAGCAGTACTTC. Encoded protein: CSAPGYSSYEQYF.

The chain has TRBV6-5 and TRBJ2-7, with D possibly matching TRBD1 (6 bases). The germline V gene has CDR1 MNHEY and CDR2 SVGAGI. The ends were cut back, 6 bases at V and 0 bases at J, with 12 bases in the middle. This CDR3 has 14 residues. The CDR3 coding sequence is TGTGCCAGCAGACCCAGGGGTGGCTCCTACGAGCAGTACGTC. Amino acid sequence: CASRPRGGSYEQYV.

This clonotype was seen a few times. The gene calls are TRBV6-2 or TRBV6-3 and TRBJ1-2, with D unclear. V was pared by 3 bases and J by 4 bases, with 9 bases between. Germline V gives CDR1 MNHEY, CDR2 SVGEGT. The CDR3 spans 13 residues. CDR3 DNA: TGTGCCAGCAGTTATTCGGGGAGCTATGGCTACACCTTC. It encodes CASSYSGSYGYTF.

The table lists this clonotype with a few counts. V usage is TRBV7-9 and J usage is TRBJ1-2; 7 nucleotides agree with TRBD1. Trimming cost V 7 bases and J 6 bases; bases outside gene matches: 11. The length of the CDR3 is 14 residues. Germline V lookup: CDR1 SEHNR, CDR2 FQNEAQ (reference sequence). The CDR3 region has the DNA TGTGCCAGCACCTCTGGAGGGGGCGCGCATGGCTACACCTTC. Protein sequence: CASTSGGGAHGYTF.

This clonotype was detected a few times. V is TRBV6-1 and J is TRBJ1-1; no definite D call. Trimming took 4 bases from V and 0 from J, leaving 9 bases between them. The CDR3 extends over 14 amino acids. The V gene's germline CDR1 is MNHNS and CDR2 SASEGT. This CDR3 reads CASSAKRVNTEAFF. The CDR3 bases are TGTGCCAGCAGTGCTAAGCGCGTGAACACTGAAGCTTTCTTT.